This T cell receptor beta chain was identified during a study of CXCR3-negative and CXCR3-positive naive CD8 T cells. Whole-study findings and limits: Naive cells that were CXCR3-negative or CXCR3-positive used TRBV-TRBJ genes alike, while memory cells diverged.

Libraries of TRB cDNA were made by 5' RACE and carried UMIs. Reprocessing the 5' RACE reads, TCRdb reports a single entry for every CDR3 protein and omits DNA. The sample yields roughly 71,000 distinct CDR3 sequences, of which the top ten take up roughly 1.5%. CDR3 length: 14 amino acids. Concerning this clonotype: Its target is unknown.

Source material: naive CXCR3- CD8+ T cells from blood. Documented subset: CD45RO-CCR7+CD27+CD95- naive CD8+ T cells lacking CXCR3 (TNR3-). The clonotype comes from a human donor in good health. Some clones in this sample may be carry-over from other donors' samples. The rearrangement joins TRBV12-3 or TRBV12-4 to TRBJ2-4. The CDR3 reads CASSFKTAKNIQYF.